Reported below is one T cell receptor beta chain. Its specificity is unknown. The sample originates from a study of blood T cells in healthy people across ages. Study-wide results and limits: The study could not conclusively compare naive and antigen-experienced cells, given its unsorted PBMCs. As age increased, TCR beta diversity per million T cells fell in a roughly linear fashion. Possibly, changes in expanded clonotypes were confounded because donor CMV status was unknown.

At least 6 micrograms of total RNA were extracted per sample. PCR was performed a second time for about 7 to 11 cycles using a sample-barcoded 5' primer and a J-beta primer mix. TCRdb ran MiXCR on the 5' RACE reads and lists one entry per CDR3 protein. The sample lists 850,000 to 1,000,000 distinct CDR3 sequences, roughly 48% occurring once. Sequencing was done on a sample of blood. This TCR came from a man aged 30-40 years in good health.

For the CDR3, the DNA is TGTGCCAGCAGCCAAGATGACCGGGGACATCGGGCCTACGAGCAGTACTTC. It codes for CASSQDDRGHRAYEQYF. The chain is built from TRBV4-2 and TRBJ2-7, with D possibly being TRBD1 (6 bases). Between the trimmed V and J ends, which lost 0 bases and 2 bases, there was a span of 17 bases. The CDR3 is made up of 17 amino acids. Per germline, CDR1 LGHNA and CDR2 YNFKEQ.